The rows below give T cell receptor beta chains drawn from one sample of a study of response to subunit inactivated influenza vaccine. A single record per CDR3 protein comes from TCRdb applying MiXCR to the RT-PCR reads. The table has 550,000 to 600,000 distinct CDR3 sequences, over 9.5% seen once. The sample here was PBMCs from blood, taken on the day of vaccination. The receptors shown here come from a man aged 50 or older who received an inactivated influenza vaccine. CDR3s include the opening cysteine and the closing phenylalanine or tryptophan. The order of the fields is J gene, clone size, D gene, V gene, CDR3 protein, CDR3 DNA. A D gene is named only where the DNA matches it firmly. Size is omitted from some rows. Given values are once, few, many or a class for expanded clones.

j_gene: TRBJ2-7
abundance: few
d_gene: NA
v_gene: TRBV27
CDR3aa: CASSSPPRQRNYEQYF
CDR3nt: TGTGCCAGCAGTTCACCCCCCAGACAGAGAAACTACGAGCAGTACTTC

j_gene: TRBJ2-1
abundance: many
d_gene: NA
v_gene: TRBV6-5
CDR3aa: CASSLLGLTIEQFF
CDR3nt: TGTGCCAGCAGTTTACTCGGACTGACGATTGAGCAGTTCTTC

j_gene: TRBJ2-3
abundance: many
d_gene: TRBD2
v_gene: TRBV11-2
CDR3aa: CASSFYQPSTSGGTDTQYF
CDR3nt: TGTGCCAGCAGCTTCTACCAACCGTCGACTAGCGGGGGCACAGATACGCAGTATTTT

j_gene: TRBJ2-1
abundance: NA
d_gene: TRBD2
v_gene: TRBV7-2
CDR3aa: CASSPGLAGGHNEQFF
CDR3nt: TGTGCCAGCAGCCCAGGACTAGCGGGAGGCCACAATGAGCAGTTCTTC

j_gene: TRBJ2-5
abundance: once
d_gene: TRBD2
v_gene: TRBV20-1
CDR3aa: CSASPGLAGVLGQETQYF
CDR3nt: TGCAGTGCTAGTCCGGGACTAGCGGGAGTGCTTGGGCAAGAGACCCAGTACTTC

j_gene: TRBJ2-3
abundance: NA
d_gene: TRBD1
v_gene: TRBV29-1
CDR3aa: CSVAPTTGASRYF
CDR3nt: TGCAGCGTTGCGCCCACGACAGGGGCCAGCAGGTATTTT

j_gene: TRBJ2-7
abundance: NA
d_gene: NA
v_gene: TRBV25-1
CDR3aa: CASRGVGSYEQYF
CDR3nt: TGTGCCAGCAGGGGAGTTGGCTCCTACGAGCAGTACTTC

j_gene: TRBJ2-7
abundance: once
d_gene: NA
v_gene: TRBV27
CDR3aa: CASSPLDGTYEQYF
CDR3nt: TGTGCCAGCAGTCCCCTGGACGGTACCTACGAGCAGTACTTC

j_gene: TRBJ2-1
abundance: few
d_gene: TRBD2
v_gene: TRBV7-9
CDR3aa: CASSARLAGETDEQFF
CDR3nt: TGTGCCAGCAGCGCCCGACTAGCGGGGGAAACCGATGAGCAGTTCTTC

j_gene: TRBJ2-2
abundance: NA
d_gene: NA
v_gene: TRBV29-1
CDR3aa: CSGLLQGPGELFF
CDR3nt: TGCAGCGGTTTACTACAGGGCCCCGGGGAGCTGTTTTTT

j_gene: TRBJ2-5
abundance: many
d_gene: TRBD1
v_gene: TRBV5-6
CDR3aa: CASSKQGLQETQYF
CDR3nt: TGTGCCAGCAGCAAACAGGGGCTTCAAGAGACCCAGTACTTC

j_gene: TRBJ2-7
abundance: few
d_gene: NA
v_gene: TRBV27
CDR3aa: CASSSTPQGPIYEQYF
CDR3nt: TGTGCCAGCAGTTCTACACCCCAAGGTCCTATATACGAGCAGTACTTC

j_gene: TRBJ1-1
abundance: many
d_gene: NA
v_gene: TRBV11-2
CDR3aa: CASSWTANTEAFF
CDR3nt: TGTGCCAGCAGCTGGACAGCGAACACTGAAGCTTTCTTT

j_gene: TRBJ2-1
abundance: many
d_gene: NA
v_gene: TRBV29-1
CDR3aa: CSVADSRSYNEQFF
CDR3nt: TGCAGCGTTGCCGACAGTCGATCCTACAATGAGCAGTTCTTC

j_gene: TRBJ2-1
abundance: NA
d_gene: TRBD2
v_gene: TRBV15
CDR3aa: CATRLAGGRHNEQFF
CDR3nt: TGTGCCACCCGCCTAGCGGGAGGGCGCCACAATGAGCAGTTCTTC

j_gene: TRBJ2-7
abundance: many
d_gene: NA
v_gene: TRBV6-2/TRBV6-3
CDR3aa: CASSQIYEQYF
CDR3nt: TGTGCCAGCAGCCAGATATACGAGCAGTACTTC

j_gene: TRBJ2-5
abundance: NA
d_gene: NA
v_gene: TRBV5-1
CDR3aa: CASSAERETQYF
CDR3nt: TGCGCCAGCAGCGCAGAGCGGGAGACCCAGTACTTC

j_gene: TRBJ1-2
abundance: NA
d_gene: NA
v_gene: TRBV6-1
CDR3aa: CASSNHRLNYGYTF
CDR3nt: TGTGCCAGCAGTAATCACAGGCTCAACTATGGCTACACCTTC

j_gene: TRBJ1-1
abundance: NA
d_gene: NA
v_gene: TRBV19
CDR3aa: CASSILGVTEAFF
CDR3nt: TGTGCCAGTAGTATCCTAGGCGTCACTGAAGCTTTCTTT

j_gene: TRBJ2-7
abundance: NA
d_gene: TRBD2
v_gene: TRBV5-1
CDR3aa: CASSLVAGNQKPYEQYF
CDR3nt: TGCGCCAGCAGCTTAGTAGCGGGAAACCAAAAGCCCTACGAGCAGTACTTC

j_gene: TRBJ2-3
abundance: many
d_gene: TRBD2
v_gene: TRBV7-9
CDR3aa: CASSLTSSGFDTQYF
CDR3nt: TGTGCCAGCAGCTTAACGTCTAGCGGGTTTGATACGCAGTATTTT

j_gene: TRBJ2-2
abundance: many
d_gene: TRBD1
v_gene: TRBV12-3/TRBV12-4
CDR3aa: CASRTGFTGELFF
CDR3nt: TGTGCCAGCAGGACAGGGTTCACCGGGGAGCTGTTTTTT

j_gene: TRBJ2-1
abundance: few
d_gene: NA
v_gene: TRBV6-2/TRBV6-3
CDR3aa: CASTHGESSYNEQFF
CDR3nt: TGTGCCAGCACCCACGGCGAAAGCTCCTACAATGAGCAGTTCTTC

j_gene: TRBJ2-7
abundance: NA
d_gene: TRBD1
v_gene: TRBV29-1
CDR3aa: CSVERGQGIGEQYF
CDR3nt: TGCAGCGTTGAAAGGGGACAGGGGATTGGGGAGCAGTACTTC

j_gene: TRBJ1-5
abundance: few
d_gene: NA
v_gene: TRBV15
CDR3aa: CATSREGGPNQPQHF
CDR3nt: TGTGCCACCAGCAGAGAGGGGGGTCCCAATCAGCCCCAGCATTTT

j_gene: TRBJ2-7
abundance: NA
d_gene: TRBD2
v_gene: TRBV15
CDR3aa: CATSWRRASGNYEQYF
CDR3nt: TGTGCCACCAGCTGGCGCAGGGCTAGCGGGAACTACGAGCAGTACTTC

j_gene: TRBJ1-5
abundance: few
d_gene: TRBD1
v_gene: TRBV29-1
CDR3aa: CSVSFLLPGQGVLAQHF
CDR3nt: TGCAGCGTTTCTTTCCTACTACCGGGACAGGGGGTCTTGGCCCAGCATTTT

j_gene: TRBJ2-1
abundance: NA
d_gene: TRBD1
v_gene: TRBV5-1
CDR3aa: CASSLGQDRYDEQFF
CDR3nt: TGCGCCAGCAGCTTGGGCCAGGACAGGTACGATGAGCAGTTCTTC

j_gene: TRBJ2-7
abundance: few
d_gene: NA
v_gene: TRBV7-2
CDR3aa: CASSLQGGGRAYEQYF
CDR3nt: TGTGCCAGCAGCTTACAGGGGGGGGGCCGAGCCTACGAGCAGTACTTC

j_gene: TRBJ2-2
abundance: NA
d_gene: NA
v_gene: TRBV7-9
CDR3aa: CASSLRPANTGELFF
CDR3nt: TGTGCCAGCAGCTTAAGACCAGCGAACACCGGGGAGCTGTTTTTT

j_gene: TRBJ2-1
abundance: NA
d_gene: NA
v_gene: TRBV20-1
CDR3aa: CSAPRTANNEQFF
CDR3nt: TGCAGTGCTCCCCGGACAGCTAACAATGAGCAGTTCTTC

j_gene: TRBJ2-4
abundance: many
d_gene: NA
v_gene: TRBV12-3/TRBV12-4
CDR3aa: CASSTKGNLAKNIQYF
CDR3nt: TGTGCCAGCAGCACCAAGGGCAACTTAGCCAAAAACATTCAGTACTTC

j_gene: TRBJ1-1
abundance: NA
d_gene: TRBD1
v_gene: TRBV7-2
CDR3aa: CASSWGTDAFF
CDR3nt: TGTGCCAGCAGCTGGGGGACAGACGCTTTCTTT

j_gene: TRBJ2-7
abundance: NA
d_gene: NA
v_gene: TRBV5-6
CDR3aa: CASSRRLQSSYEQYF
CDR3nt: TGTGCCAGCAGCCGTAGATTACAGAGCTCCTACGAGCAGTACTTC

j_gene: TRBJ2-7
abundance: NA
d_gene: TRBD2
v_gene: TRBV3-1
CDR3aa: CASSALAGEREQYF
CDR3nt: TGTGCCAGCAGCGCACTAGCGGGGGAGAGGGAGCAGTACTTC

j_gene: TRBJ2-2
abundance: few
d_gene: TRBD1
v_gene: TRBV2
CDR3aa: CASSEPRGHQSGELFF
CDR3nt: TGTGCCAGCAGTGAACCCAGGGGGCATCAATCCGGGGAGCTGTTTTTT

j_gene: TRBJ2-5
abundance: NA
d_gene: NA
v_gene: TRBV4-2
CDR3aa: CASSPGGAGRETQYF
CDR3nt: TGTGCCAGCAGCCCAGGGGGAGCGGGGAGGGAGACCCAGTACTTC

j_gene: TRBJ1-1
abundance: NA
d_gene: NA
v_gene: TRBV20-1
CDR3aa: CSARVGAANTEAFF
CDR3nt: TGCAGTGCTAGAGTAGGTGCGGCGAACACTGAAGCTTTCTTT

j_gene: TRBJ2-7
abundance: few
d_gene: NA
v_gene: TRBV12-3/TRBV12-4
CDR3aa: CASRGESYEQYF
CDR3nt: TGTGCCAGCAGGGGGGAGTCCTACGAGCAGTACTTC

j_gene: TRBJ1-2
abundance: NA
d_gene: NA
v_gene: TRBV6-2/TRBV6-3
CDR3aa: CANWVVDGYTF
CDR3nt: TGTGCCAACTGGGTCGTAGATGGCTACACCTTC

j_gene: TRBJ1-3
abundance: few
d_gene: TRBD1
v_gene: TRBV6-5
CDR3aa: CATGTAGNTIYF
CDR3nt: TGTGCCACCGGGACAGCTGGAAACACCATATATTTT